This T cell receptor beta chain came from a study of blood T cell repertoires in COVID-19. Overall study: From T cells, B-cell-depleted T cells, or PBMCs came the material, which was cDNA or gDNA.

The authors' processing: From reference gene primer amplification, estimates of nucleated cell counts were derived. The assay was immunoSEQ multiplex PCR, and TCRdb's table has in-frame clones only and misses some. D and trimming were read from the DNA, whereas the V and J calls and clone size are those reported in that table. The data show about 420,000 clones, 80% to 90% seen once. CDR3 length: 14 amino acids. The V gene's germline CDR1 is LNHNV and CDR2 YYDKDF (reference sequence). Trimming removed 5 bases at V and 3 bases at J, with 13 bases between. The chain links TRBV15 to TRBJ2-5; TRBD2 is a possible D gene (7 bases). This receptor was obtained from a man between 18 and 29 years old with COVID-19, enrolled during active disease. The specimen was peripheral blood. The CDR3 sequence: CATSGGGTKETQYF. The CDR3 DNA reads TGTGCCACCAGCGGAGGGGGGACTAAAGAGACCCAGTACTTC.